These 21 T cell receptor beta chains originate from one sample sequenced in a study of tumor-infiltrating lymphocytes in primary liver carcinoma. Between roughly 20 and 30 mg of unsorted bulk tissue served as the source from which RNA and DNA were co-extracted. A primer in the constant region served to generate TCR beta cDNA from about 470 ng of total RNA. Amplification in three nested multiplex PCR rounds with slightly modified ARM-PCR gave rise to TCR beta libraries. Researchers ran the first two PCR rounds for roughly 11 cycles each with TRBV1-TRBV30 forward primers and a C-beta reverse primer. TCRdb called the multiplex PCR reads again in MiXCR, with one record for every CDR3 protein. Of 100,000 to 120,000 distinct CDR3 sequences detected, approximately 82% appear once; the ten largest clones hold about 20%. The specimen was liver tumor tissue from sampling region 3. The subset denotes: tumor region T3, left-lateral pole. The receptors shown here come from a man in his forties with primary liver carcinoma and hepatitis B virus infection.

With regard to this clonotype: At one end, the junction sequence differs from germline, possibly due to a read error. J is TRBJ2-1 and V is TRBV11-2; unclear D gene. This CDR3 is built from 14 residues. CDR1 and CDR2 (germline): SGHAT, FQNNGV. The CDR3 loop reads CANTPDGGYNVQFF. DNA for the CDR3: TGTGCCAACACTCCCGATGGCGGCTACAATGTGCAGTTCTTC. The whole variable domain, remainder taken from reference TRBV11-2 and TRBJ2-1, is EAGVAQSPRYKIIEKRQSVAFWCNPISGHATLYWYQQILGQGPKLLIQFQNNGVVDDSQLPKDRFSAERLKGVDSTLKIQPAKLEDSAVYLCANTPDGGYNVQFFGPGTRLTVL.

At least ten counts were recorded for this clonotype. This chain connects TRBV5-1 to TRBJ2-2; D gene unclear. CDR1 SGHRS and CDR2 YFSETQ come from the germline V gene. The CDR3 consists of 15 residues. V lost 7 bases to trimming and J lost 0 bases, with 13 bases between them. The CDR3 DNA reads as TGCGCCAGCGGCTCGGGTCAGGCGAACACCGGGGAGCTGTTTTTT. It translates to CASGSGQANTGELFF. The full variable domain, with the rest looked up from reference TRBV5-1 and TRBJ2-2, is KAGVTQTPRYLIKTRGQQVTLSCSPISGHRSVSWYQQTPGQGLQFLFEYFSETQRNKGNFPGRFSGRQFSNSRSEMNVSTLELGDSALYLCASGSGQANTGELFFGEGSRLTVL.

This clonotype occurred a few times. Possible read error: a much larger clone is one base away. CDR3 DNA: TGCGCCAGCAGCTTGGAGGTGGGCACGCAGTATTTT. Translated, it gives CASSLEVGTQYF. The chain is built from TRBV5-1 and TRBJ2-3, with D hard to call. The germline V and J ends were trimmed by 0 bases and 9 bases, with 8 bases remaining between them. This CDR3 is built from 12 residues. From germline, CDR1 is SGHRS and CDR2 YFSETQ. The entire variable domain, with the rest obtained from reference TRBV5-1 and TRBJ2-3, is as follows: KAGVTQTPRYLIKTRGQQVTLSCSPISGHRSVSWYQQTPGQGLQFLFEYFSETQRNKGNFPGRFSGRQFSNSRSEMNVSTLELGDSALYLCASSLEVGTQYFGPGTRLTVL.

With regard to this clonotype: This likely comes from a read error, as the CDR3 has no conserved phenylalanine or tryptophan at its end. This CDR3 reads CANTTSAVAKSIQYS. In nucleotides, the CDR3 is TGTGCCAACACCACTTCGGCGGTAGCCAAAAGCATTCAGTACTCC. V usage is TRBV11-2 and J usage is TRBJ2-4; no clear D gene. In germline, CDR1 is SGHAT, CDR2 FQNNGV. The CDR3 spans 15 residues.

As regards this clonotype: Relative to the germline gene, one junction end is altered; a read error may explain this. J is TRBJ2-1 and V is TRBV5-6; the D is unclear. The CDR3 runs to 17 residues. CDR1 and CDR2 (germline): SGHDT, YYEEEE. The CDR3 DNA reads TGTGCCAGCAGCTTGGTACGGAGCCGCTCCGGGTACAGTGAGCAGTTCTTC. This gives the protein CASSLVRSRSGYSEQFF.

The chain employs TRBV21-1 and TRBJ2-4; the D call in the table, TRBD2, was not verified against the DNA. TRBV21-1 is a recognized pseudogene. The CDR3 totals 17 residues. The CDR3 is CTSSDTVPSGRGDIQYF. CDR3 sequence (DNA): TGTACCAGCAGCGACACGGTTCCTAGCGGGAGAGGAGACATTCAGTACTTC.

This clonotype was seen once. The rearrangement uses TRBV5-8 and TRBJ1-5; D ambiguous. Germline CDR1 is SGHTS and CDR2 is YDEGEE. The CDR3 runs to 15 residues. CDR3 sequence: CVNSSFGGGNQPQHF. The CDR3 DNA is TGTGTCAACAGCTCCTTTGGAGGAGGCAATCAGCCCCAGCATTTT.

Worth noting for this clonotype: Likely a read error: the CDR3 ends without its conserved phenylalanine or tryptophan. The DNA is left out, because the CDR3 cannot be placed on it with certainty; the CDR3 is given as TCRdb lists it. The V and J genes are TRBV7-8 and TRBJ2-6; the tabulated D call, TRBD1, remains unverified against the DNA. Ends included, the CDR3 has 16 residues. Germline CDR1 is SGHVS and CDR2 is FQNEAQ. This CDR3 reads CAISFGQEAGANVLII.

Turning to this clonotype: The junction differs from germline at one of its ends, possibly a read error. The CDR3 sequence: CSAMTYVTGTPYEQYF. In nucleotides, the CDR3 is TGCAGCGCCATGACATATGTGACCGGCACTCCCTACGAGCAATACTTC. This chain links TRBV29-1 with TRBJ2-7; no clear D. Germline V gene sequence: CDR1 SQVTM, CDR2 ANQGSEA. The CDR3 sequence is 16 residues long.

Worth noting for this clonotype: A much larger clone lies a single base off, so this may be a read error. The rearrangement links TRBV5-1 to TRBJ2-7; D might be TRBD1 (5 bases). This CDR3 region has 15 residues. Looked up from germline, CDR1 is SGHRS and CDR2 is YFSETQ. CDR3 DNA: TGCACCAGCAGCTTGAGTCAGGGTAGGACCTACGAGCAGTACTTC. Translating it yields CTSSLSQGRTYEQYF.

The table lists this clonotype with a few counts. The V and J genes are TRBV11-3 and TRBJ2-2, with TRBD2 identical over 7 bases. The germline V gene encodes CDR1 SGHNT and CDR2 YENEEA. V shed 1 base and J 4 bases; nucleotides not matched to a gene: 3. The CDR3 covers 15 residues. The CDR3 DNA sequence: TGTGCCAGCAGCTTAGTGACGGGGGGCACCGGGGAGCTGTTTTTT. This translates into CASSLVTGGTGELFF.

About this clonotype: The missing conserved phenylalanine or tryptophan at the end of this CDR3 makes a read error likely. V and J are TRBV6-2 or TRBV6-3 and TRBJ2-7; a possible D gene is TRBD2 (6 bases). Germline CDR1 is MNHEY and CDR2 is SVGEGT. V was clipped by 2 bases and J by 4 bases, with 9 bases between them. This CDR3 has 13 amino acids. The CDR3 bases are TGTGCCAGCAGTTACATTAGCGGATACGAGCAGTACATC. Protein product: CASSYISGYEQYI.

About this clonotype: At one end, the junction sequence differs from germline, possibly due to a read error. The chain recombines TRBV4-1 with TRBJ1-1; D is unresolved. Germline CDR1 and CDR2: MGHRA and YSYEKL. CDR3 length equals 15 residues. The CDR3 bases are TGCGCCAGAAGCCACCCGGACGGGTTGAGCACTGAAGCTTTCTTT. Translation: CARSHPDGLSTEAFF.

Relative to its sample, this clonotype is medium-sized. This sequence joins TRBV12-3 or TRBV12-4 and TRBJ2-2; D uncertain. The CDR3 is 11 residues long. Trimming pared 4 bases from V and 9 bases from J, leaving 6 bases between. The CDR3 nucleotides are TGTGCCAGCAGTTCCCGGAGGGAGCTGTTTTTT. Protein sequence: CASSSRRELFF.

As for this clonotype: A read error may produce the germline difference seen at one junction end. The rearrangement uses TRBV29-1 and TRBJ1-1; tentatively, D is TRBD1 (5 bases). The CDR3 length is 15 residues. Germline loops: CDR1 SQVTM, CDR2 ANQGSEA. The chain's CDR3 is CSIAPGWGMNTEASF. The CDR3 DNA reads as TGCAGCATCGCCCCTGGGTGGGGGATGAACACTGAAGCTTCCTTT. Filled out from reference TRBV29-1 and TRBJ1-1, the complete variable domain reads SAVISQKPSRDICQRGTSLTIQCQVDSQVTMMFWYRQQPGQSLTLIATANQGSEATYESGFVIDKFPISRPNLTFSTLTVSNMSPEDSSIYLCSIAPGWGMNTEASFGQGTRLTVV.

Points on this clonotype: Its ends do not fully match the called genes, so a read error is possible. The rearrangement links TRBV6-2 or TRBV6-3 to TRBJ1-1; TRBD1 matches at 11 bases. Germline lookup yields CDR1 MNHEY and CDR2 SVGEGT. This CDR3 contains 14 residues. In DNA form, the CDR3 reads TGTGCCAGCAGTCGGACAGGGGGCAACACTGGAGCTTTCTTT. It translates to CASSRTGGNTGAFF.

Remarks on this clonotype: A read error may produce the germline difference seen at one junction end. The chain couples TRBV9 to TRBJ2-3; D might be TRBD1 (5 bases). The germline V gene encodes CDR1 SGDLS and CDR2 YYNGEE. CDR3 size: 13 residues. This CDR3 is CASSRIGTGTQYF. The CDR3 nucleotides read TGTGCCAGCAGCAGGATTGGCACAGGTACGCAGTATTTT.

This clonotype was seen just once. A junction boundary mismatches the germline segment, possibly from a read error. This chain uses TRBV29-1 with TRBJ2-5, with D possibly being TRBD2 (6 bases). This CDR3 has 13 residues. The germline V gene has CDR1 SQVTM and CDR2 ANQGSEA. In nucleotides, the CDR3 is TGCAACGTTGCAGATCCTGTTCGGGAGATCCAGTACTTC. Encoded protein: CNVADPVREIQYF.

CDR3 loop: CAWSVSETNQPQHF. The CDR3 DNA reads TGTGCCTGGAGTGTGTCCGAGACCAATCAGCCCCAGCATTTT. The V and J genes are TRBV30 and TRBJ1-5; the D is unclear. CDR1 is GTSNPN, CDR2 SVGIG, per germline (reference sequence). With 0 bases removed from V and 3 bases from J, the gap between germline ends came to 9 bases. The CDR3 contains 14 residues.

The rearrangement links TRBV11-2 to TRBJ2-3, with unresolved D. CDR1 and CDR2 (germline): SGHAT, FQNNGV. The CDR3 has 16 residues. V was clipped by 1 base and J by 4 bases, with 15 bases between them. CDR3: CASSLVVGRAPDTQYF. The CDR3, as DNA: TGTGCCAGCAGCTTAGTAGTCGGACGGGCGCCAGATACGCAGTATTTT. Variable domain in full (rest from reference TRBV11-2 and TRBJ2-3): EAGVAQSPRYKIIEKRQSVAFWCNPISGHATLYWYQQILGQGPKLLIQFQNNGVVDDSQLPKDRFSAERLKGVDSTLKIQPAKLEDSAVYLCASSLVVGRAPDTQYFGPGTRLTVL.

There are many counts of this clonotype. CDR3 DNA sequence: TGTGCCAGCAGCTTGGATGATACGCAGTATTTT. Protein sequence: CASSLDDTQYF. This chain connects TRBV5-6 to TRBJ2-3; D is ambiguous. CDR1 and CDR2 from the germline V gene are SGHDT and YYEEEE. This CDR3 comprises 11 residues. Trimming cost V 0 bases and J 6 bases, with 2 bases left between them.